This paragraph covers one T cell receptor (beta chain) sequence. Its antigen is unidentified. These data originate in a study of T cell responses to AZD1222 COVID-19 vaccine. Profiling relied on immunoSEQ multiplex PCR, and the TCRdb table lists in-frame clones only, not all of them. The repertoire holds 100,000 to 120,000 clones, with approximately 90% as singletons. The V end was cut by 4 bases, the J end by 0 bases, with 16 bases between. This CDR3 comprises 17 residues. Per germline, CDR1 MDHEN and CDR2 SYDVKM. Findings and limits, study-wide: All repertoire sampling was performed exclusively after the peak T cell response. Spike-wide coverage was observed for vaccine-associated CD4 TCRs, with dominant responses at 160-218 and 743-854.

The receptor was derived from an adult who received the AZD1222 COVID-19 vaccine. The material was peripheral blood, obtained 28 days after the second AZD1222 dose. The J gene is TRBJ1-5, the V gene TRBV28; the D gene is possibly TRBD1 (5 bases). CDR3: CASSSSSGRHSNQPQHF. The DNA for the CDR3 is TGTGCCAGCAGTTCCTCGTCGGGACGACATAGCAATCAGCCCCAGCATTTT.